This T cell receptor beta chain was identified in a study of blood T cell repertoires in COVID-19. This CDR3 region has 14 residues. CDR1 is SNHLY and CDR2 is FYNNEI in the germline V gene. V was pared by 8 bases and J by 2 bases, with 12 bases between. Sequencing was performed with immunoSEQ multiplex PCR; in TCRdb, only in-frame clones are kept and a portion is missing. The profile shows hundreds of thousands of clones, 83% of them singletons. The chain combines TRBV2 with TRBJ1-4; TRBD1 is a possible D gene (5 bases). The sequence was obtained from a woman younger than 45 with COVID-19, enrolled during active disease. The sequencing sample was made of peripheral blood. The DNA for the CDR3 is TGTGCCAGCGGGGCAGGACGTACTAATGAAAAACTGTTTTTT. This gives the protein CASGAGRTNEKLFF.